The TCR beta chain described here comes from a study of blood T cells in healthy people across ages. Then a second PCR, running roughly 7 to 11 cycles, was carried out with a sample-barcoded 5' primer and a J-beta primer mix. Via MiXCR, TCRdb re-called the 5' RACE reads, giving one row per CDR3 protein. The sample includes around 1,900,000 distinct CDR3 sequences, roughly 43% of them seen just once. Regarding this clonotype: What it binds is not known. A much more abundant neighbour one base away suggests this may be a read error.

General study findings and limits: Considered underestimates were the diversity estimates obtained from one million T cells.

This CDR3 spans 14 amino acids. Germline CDR1 SGHTA, CDR2 FQGNSA. V is TRBV7-2 and J is TRBJ2-5; weak D call: TRBD2 (7 bases). Matching the DNA end better, TRBJ2-7 makes the J call doubtful. The sample comprised blood. The sequence was obtained from a human donor in good health. The CDR3 bases are TGTGCCAGCAGCTGTGGAGGGGGGGCCTACGAGCAGTACTTC. Its translation: CASSCGGGAYEQYF.